The 14 T cell receptor beta chains below all came from one sample that was sequenced in a study of shared clonotypes between healthy human individuals. Only in-frame clones appear in the TCRdb table, and some are missing; sequencing was by immunoSEQ multiplex PCR. There are 2.3 million or so clones in the sample; approximately 95% occur only once, and about 0.37% lies in the top ten. Sample: naive CD4+ T cells from PBMCs. Subset here: CD45RA+ positively selected. The origin of the receptors is a man between 18 and 29 years old in good health. Some clones in this sample may be carry-over from other donors' samples.

CDR3 coding DNA: TGTGCCAGCAGCTTAGGTCGGGTTAGCGGGACCCAGGCGGAGACCCAGTACTTC. Protein product: CASSLGRVSGTQAETQYF. This chain joins TRBV11-2 and TRBJ2-5, with 8 bases that match TRBD2. The germline V gene has CDR1 SGHAT and CDR2 FQNNGV. V lost 1 base to trimming and J lost 5 bases; unmatched junction nucleotides: 15. The CDR3 loop spans 18 amino acids.

The CDR3 loop reads CASSFSGNQPQHF. DNA for the CDR3: TGTGCCAGCAGCTTCTCAGGCAATCAGCCCCAGCATTTT. The chain combines TRBV5-5 with TRBJ1-5; D unresolved. The CDR3 runs 13 residues. V lost 2 bases, J lost 2 bases, and 5 bases lay in between. Germline assignment: CDR1 SGHKS and CDR2 YYEKEE (reference sequence).

V and J are TRBV7-9 and TRBJ2-7, with D perhaps TRBD1 or TRBD2 (5 bases each). Trimming removed 5 bases at V and 3 bases at J, with 11 bases between. Germline CDR1 and CDR2: SEHNR and FQNEAQ (reference sequence). The CDR3 covers 13 residues. The CDR3: CASSMGRSYEQYF. CDR3 bases: TGTGCCAGCAGCATGGGACGGAGCTACGAGCAGTACTTC.

The J gene is TRBJ2-3, the V gene TRBV29-1; 9 positions agree with TRBD2. The junction had 6 bases not matched to a gene; V was cut back by 7 bases and J by 1 base. Per the germline V gene, CDR1 is SQVTM and CDR2 is ANQGSEA. The CDR3 contains 14 residues. CDR3 sequence reads: CSATTSGGTDTQYF. For the CDR3, the DNA is TGCAGCGCAACGACTAGCGGAGGCACAGATACGCAGTATTTT.

V and J are TRBV28 and TRBJ2-1; 7 bases are a match to TRBD2. The CDR3 spans 14 residues. Germline V CDR1 and CDR2: MDHEN, SYDVKM. V lost 2 bases and J lost 3; bases outside the gene matches: 1. DNA for the CDR3: TGTGCCAGCAGTTTAAGCGGGGTCTACAATGAGCAGTTCTTC. Translated: CASSLSGVYNEQFF.

This clone was recorded a few times. V and J are TRBV6-1 and TRBJ1-5; D is perhaps TRBD1 (5 bases). Germline loops: CDR1 MNHNS, CDR2 SASEGT. V was clipped by 6 bases and J by 5 bases, with 17 bases between them. This CDR3 spans 15 amino acids. The CDR3 DNA sequence: TGTGCCAGCAGCGGGGTATCCGGGGCTTATCAGCCCCAGCATTTT. Its protein product is CASSGVSGAYQPQHF.

The rearrangement joins TRBV5-1 to TRBJ2-2; possibly TRBD2 for D (6 bases). V lost 3 bases and J lost 4, with 13 bases in between. The CDR3 runs 15 residues. Per the germline V gene, CDR1 is SGHRS and CDR2 is YFSETQ. The DNA for the CDR3 is TGCGCCAGCAGCTCCGCGGGAAGTGGCACCGGGGAGCTGTTTTTT. Translated, it gives CASSSAGSGTGELFF.

This clone was observed a single time. Other DNA variants within this sample encode the same CDR3. The J gene is TRBJ2-3, the V gene TRBV18; D not resolved. V was pared by 3 bases and J by 0 bases, with 7 bases between. CDR3 size: 14 residues. CDR1 KGHSH and CDR2 LQKENI come from the germline V gene. In DNA form, the CDR3 reads TGTGCCAGCTCACCTCTAGGAAGCACAGATACGCAGTATTTT. Protein sequence: CASSPLGSTDTQYF. Full variable domain (missing parts from reference TRBV18 and TRBJ2-3): NAGVMQNPRHLVRRRGQEARLRCSPMKGHSHVYWYRQLPEEGLKFMVYLQKENIIDESGMPKERFSAEFPKEGPSILRIQQVVRGDSAAYFCASSPLGSTDTQYFGPGTRLTVL.

The CDR3 here is CASGILLNTEAFF. The CDR3, as DNA: TGTGCCAGCGGTATACTTTTGAACACTGAAGCTTTCTTT. The rearrangement links TRBV7-3 to TRBJ1-1; D is ambiguous. V lost 8 bases and J 0 bases, leaving 10 bases between the germline ends. The CDR3 sequence is 13 residues long. Germline V lookup: CDR1 SGHTA, CDR2 FQGTGA.

The chain combines TRBV6-1 with TRBJ2-7; D call uncertain. The CDR3 covers 13 residues. Germline assignment: CDR1 MNHNS and CDR2 SASEGT. V shed 1 base and J shed 6 bases, with 10 bases lying between them. The CDR3 loop reads CASSEVPEGEQYF. The CDR3 DNA sequence: TGTGCCAGCAGTGAAGTACCCGAAGGCGAGCAGTACTTC.

This sequence joins TRBV7-2 and TRBJ2-5; D call uncertain. Germline-derived CDR1 and CDR2 are SGHTA and FQGNSA. Trimming left V 1 base short and J 4 bases short, with 7 bases between. This CDR3 has 13 amino acids. CDR3 sequence (DNA): TGTGCCAGCAGCTTAGGAATAAGAGAGACCCAGTACTTC. This encodes CASSLGIRETQYF.

This rearrangement joins TRBV11-2 to TRBJ2-5; no clear D gene. The V and J ends lost 0 bases and 5 bases respectively, with 19 bases between them. Per the germline V gene, CDR1 is SGHAT and CDR2 is FQNNGV. This CDR3 spans 17 amino acids. CDR3 sequence reads: CASSLDGRRVSLETQYF. The CDR3 DNA is TGTGCCAGCAGCTTAGATGGTAGGCGCGTCAGCCTTGAGACCCAGTACTTC.

The chain combines TRBV5-8 with TRBJ1-2, with TRBD1 identical over 8 bases. The CDR3 runs 14 residues. The V segment lost 4 bases and the J segment 8 bases; nucleotides outside the gene matches: 10. The germline V gene has CDR1 SGHTS and CDR2 YDEGEE. This CDR3 reads CASSPQDRVEGYTF. The CDR3 DNA reads as TGTGCCAGCAGCCCACAGGACAGGGTAGAGGGCTACACCTTC.

The J gene is TRBJ2-2, the V gene TRBV5-1; 9 bases fit TRBD2. CDR3 size: 13 residues. Germline loops: CDR1 SGHRS, CDR2 YFSETQ. With 4 bases clipped from V and 5 bases from J, the junction kept 0 bases outside the gene matches. The CDR3 coding sequence is TGCGCCAGCAGCACTAGCGGGACCGGGGAGCTGTTTTTT. Its protein product is CASSTSGTGELFF.